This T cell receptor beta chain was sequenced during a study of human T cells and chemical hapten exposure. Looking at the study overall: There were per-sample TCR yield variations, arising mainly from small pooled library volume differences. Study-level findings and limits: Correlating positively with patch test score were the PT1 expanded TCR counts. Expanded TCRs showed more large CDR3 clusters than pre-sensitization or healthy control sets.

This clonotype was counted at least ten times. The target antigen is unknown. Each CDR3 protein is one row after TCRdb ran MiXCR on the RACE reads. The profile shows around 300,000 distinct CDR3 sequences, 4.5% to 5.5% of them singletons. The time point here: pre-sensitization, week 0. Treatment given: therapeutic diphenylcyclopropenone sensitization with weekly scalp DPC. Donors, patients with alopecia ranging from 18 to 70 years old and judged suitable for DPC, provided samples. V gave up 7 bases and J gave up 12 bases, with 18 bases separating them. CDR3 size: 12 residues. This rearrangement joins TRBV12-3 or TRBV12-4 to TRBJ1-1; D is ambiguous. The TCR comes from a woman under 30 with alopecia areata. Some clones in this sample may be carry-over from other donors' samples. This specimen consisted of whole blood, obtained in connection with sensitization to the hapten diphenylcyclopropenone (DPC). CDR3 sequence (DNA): TGTGCCAGCAATTCTATGGGCAGTGTCACTTTCTTT. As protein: CASNSMGSVTFF.